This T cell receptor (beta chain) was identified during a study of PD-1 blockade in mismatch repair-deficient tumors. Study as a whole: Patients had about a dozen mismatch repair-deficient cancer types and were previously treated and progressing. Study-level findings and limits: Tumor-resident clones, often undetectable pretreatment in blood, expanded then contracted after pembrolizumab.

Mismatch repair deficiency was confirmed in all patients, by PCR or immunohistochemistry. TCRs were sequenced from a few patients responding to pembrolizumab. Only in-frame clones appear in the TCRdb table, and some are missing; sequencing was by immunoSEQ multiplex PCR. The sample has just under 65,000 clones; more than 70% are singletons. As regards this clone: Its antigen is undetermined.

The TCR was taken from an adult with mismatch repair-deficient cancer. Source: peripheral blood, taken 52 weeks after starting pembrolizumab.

CDR3 nucleotide sequence: TGTGCCAGCAGCTTAGAACGAGGGACTAGCACAGATACGCAGTATTTT. It is translated as CASSLERGTSTDTQYF. The V and J genes are TRBV7-9 and TRBJ2-3, with D perhaps matching TRBD2 (6 bases). V lost 1 base and J 0 bases, leaving 11 bases between the germline ends. The V gene's germline CDR1 is SEHNR and CDR2 FQNEAQ (reference sequence). The CDR3 runs to 16 residues. Drawing the rest from reference TRBV7-9 and TRBJ2-3, the complete variable domain is DTGVSQNPRHKITKRGQNVTFRCDPISEHNRLYWYRQTLGQGPEFLTYFQNEAQLEKSRLLSDRFSAERPKGSFSTLEIQRTEQGDSAMYLCASSLERGTSTDTQYFGPGTRLTVL.